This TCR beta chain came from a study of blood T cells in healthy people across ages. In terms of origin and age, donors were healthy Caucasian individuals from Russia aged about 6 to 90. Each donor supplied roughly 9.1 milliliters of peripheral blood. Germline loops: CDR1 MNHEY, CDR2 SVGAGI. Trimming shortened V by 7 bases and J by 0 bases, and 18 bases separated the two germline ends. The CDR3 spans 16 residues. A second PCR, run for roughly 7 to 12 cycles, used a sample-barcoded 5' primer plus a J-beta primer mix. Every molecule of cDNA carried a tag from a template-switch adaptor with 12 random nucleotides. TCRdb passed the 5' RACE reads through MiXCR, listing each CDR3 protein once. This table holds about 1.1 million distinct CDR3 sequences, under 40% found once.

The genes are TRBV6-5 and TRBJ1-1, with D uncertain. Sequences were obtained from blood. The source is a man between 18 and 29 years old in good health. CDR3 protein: CASTPGYRLMNTEAFF. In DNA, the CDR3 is TGTGCCAGCACTCCGGGTTACCGGCTCATGAACACTGAAGCTTTCTTT.